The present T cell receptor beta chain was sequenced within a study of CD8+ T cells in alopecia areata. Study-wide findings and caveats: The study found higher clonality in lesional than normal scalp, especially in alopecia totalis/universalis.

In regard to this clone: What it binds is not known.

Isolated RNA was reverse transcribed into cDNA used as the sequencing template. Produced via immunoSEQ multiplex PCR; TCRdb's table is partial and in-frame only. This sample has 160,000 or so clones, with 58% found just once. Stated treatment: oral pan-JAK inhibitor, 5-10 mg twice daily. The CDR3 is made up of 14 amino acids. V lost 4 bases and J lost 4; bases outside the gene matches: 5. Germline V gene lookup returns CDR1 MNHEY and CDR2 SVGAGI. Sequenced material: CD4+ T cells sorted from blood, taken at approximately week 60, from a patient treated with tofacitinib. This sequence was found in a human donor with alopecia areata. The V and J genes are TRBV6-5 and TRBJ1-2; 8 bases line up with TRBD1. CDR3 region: CASSLDRDLYGYTF. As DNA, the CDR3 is TGTGCCAGCAGTTTGGACAGGGACCTCTATGGCTACACCTTC.